A single TCR beta chain is shown here with its context. Its target antigen remains unknown. Per-base qualities were not stored, and no clone one base away is much larger. The sample belongs to a study of OX40 agonist ivuxolimab in advanced cancers. In the study overall: Ivuxolimab was an agonistic, fully human IgG2 monoclonal antibody directed against OX40 (CD134), a costimulatory receptor. In the dose-escalation cohort, roughly 82% of patients were male, and the mean age was 60 years with a range of roughly 20 to 80. The monotherapy dose-escalation portion (N ≈ 52 patients) of the phase I ivuxolimab trial is reported in the paper. Intravenous ivuxolimab was administered to patients every 2 weeks at six dose levels: 0.01, 0.1, 0.3, 1.5, 3 and 10 mg/kg. Prior anti-PD-1, anti-PD-L1 or anti-CTLA-4 therapy was permitted, and 35% to 40% of dose-escalation patients had received checkpoint inhibitors. Partial responses were achieved by three dose-escalation patients, of whom one had hepatocellular carcinoma and two had cutaneous melanoma. Of the approximately 50 patients in dose escalation, 19 had hepatocellular carcinoma, around 15 had melanoma, 9 had renal cell carcinoma and 9 had head and neck cancer. Peripheral TCRbeta sequencing aimed to test whether ivuxolimab altered TCR sequence diversity and caused clonal T-cell expansion.

V is pruned by 4 bases and J by 4 bases, leaving 10 bases of the junction without a gene match. In the germline V gene (reference sequence), CDR1 corresponds to GTSNPN and CDR2 to SVGIG. From the cysteine up to the phenylalanine, the CDR3 has a length of 15 residues. Only CDR3 DNA is held: 45 bases, read in frame from base 1. Genomic DNA was isolated from the sorted cells so that the TCRbeta CDR3 region could be sequenced. The immunoSEQ Assay was used for sequencing of TCRbeta CDR3 regions. Held by TCRdb, this immuneACCESS table contains in-frame sequences only and omits some clones. Under half of the omission traces to an unresolved V gene where checked; the cause of the rest is unknown. The sample yields 60,000 to 65,000 clones; around 83% were counted once. The ten largest clones capture approximately 2.9% of the sample. Patients with autoimmune disease history or receiving systemic immunosuppression were excluded from the trial. Peripheral blood for TCR sequencing was collected from all dose cohorts at baseline, on cycle 4 day 1, and on cycle 7 day 1. The samples were drawn from a first-in-human, open-label, multicenter phase I dose-escalation trial of ivuxolimab. The trial enrolled adults with locally advanced or metastatic head and neck squamous cell, hepatocellular, melanoma or renal cell carcinoma. CD4+ and CD8+ T cells were sorted separately from peripheral blood before TCR sequencing.

Overall study outcomes, separate from this receptor: On average, CD8+ T cells showed more expanded clones than CD4+ T cells after ivuxolimab. Low levels of normalized T-cell clonal expansion were also seen in some nonresponding patients. The antigen specificity of the peripheral T cells that underwent clonal expansion was not determined. At doses of 0.1 to 3.0 mg/kg, clonal expansion of both CD4+ and CD8+ blood T cells was observed from baseline to week 6. In the 0.1-3.0 mg/kg groups, partial responders were among the patients with the lowest normalized peripheral clonal expansion, particularly in CD8+ T cells.

The input for sequencing was CD4+ or CD8+ T cells sorted from blood, taken in a trial of the OX40 agonist ivuxolimab. This chain is built from TRBV30 and TRBJ2-7; 10 middle bases align to TRBD2. This TCR derives from an adult with an advanced solid tumor such as melanoma, head and neck, liver or kidney cancer. The CDR3 protein is CAWKSPSGSLYEQYF. The nucleotide sequence is TGTGCCTGGAAAAGTCCTAGCGGGAGTTTGTACGAGCAGTACTTC.